These 15 T cell receptor beta chains share one sample of origin, sequenced in a study of T cell responses to AZD1222 COVID-19 vaccine (dated by TCRdb to the early 2020s). In the paper's terms, the time point label means: baseline before first vaccination. The protocol used for the library was the immunoSEQ multiplex PCR assay. This immuneACCESS table, as held by TCRdb, lists in-frame sequences with V and J called but not all clones. Of the missing ones, under half trace to an unresolved V gene in checked studies; the others have no known cause. For this sample there are tens of thousands of clones; more than 90% appear just once. The top ten clonotypes cover 2.5% to 3.5% of the sample. The specimen comprised peripheral blood, sampled on day 0 of AZD1222 vaccination. All receptors come from an adult in good health.

The V and J genes are TRBV18 and TRBJ1-2; the D gene is possibly TRBD1 (6 bases). Germline CDR1 KGHSH, CDR2 LQKENI. The V and J ends lost 2 bases and 0 bases respectively, with 7 bases between them. This CDR3 spans 14 amino acids. The CDR3 loop is CASSPRGTNYGYTF. The DNA for the CDR3 is TGTGCCAGCTCACCAAGGGGGACTAACTATGGCTACACCTTC.

This chain uses TRBV30 with TRBJ1-2; TRBD1 matches 7 bases. J was trimmed by 7 bases and V by 4 bases; bases with no gene match: 3. The CDR3 is made up of 11 amino acids. The germline CDR1 and CDR2 sequences are GTSNPN and SVGIG (reference sequence). The CDR3 reads CAWNRGLGYTF. CDR3 nucleotide sequence: TGTGCCTGGAACAGGGGTCTTGGCTACACCTTC. Drawing the rest from reference TRBV30 and TRBJ1-2, the complete variable domain is SQTIHQWPATLVQPVGSPLSLECTVEGTSNPNLYWYRQAAGRGLQLLFYSVGIGQISSEVPQNLSASRPQDRQFILSSKKLLLSDSGFYLCAWNRGLGYTFGSGTRLTVV.

The rearrangement links TRBV4-1 to TRBJ2-7, with 9 positions matching TRBD2. CDR3 length: 14 residues. CDR1 and CDR2 (germline): MGHRA, YSYEKL. V dropped 3 bases and J dropped 3; count of bases not matched to a gene: 3. CDR3 DNA sequence: TGCGCCAGCAGCCAGGCTAGCGGGGACTACGAGCAGTACTTC. It translates to CASSQASGDYEQYF.

CDR3 amino acids: CATSDQSLSGNTIYF. The DNA of the CDR3 is TGTGCCACCAGTGATCAAAGCCTCTCTGGAAACACCATATATTTT. The genes are TRBV24-1 and TRBJ1-3, with D hard to call. Germline lookup yields CDR1 KGHDR and CDR2 SFDVKD. The V end was cut by 3 bases, the J end by 0 bases, with 8 bases between. The CDR3 length is 15 residues.

V gene TRBV6-6 combines with J gene TRBJ2-7; D gene ambiguous. The CDR3 length is 14 residues. V lost 7 bases and J 2 bases, leaving 15 bases between the germline ends. Looked up from germline, CDR1 is MNHNY and CDR2 is SVGAGI (reference sequence). CDR3 in amino acids: CASIWGNGAYEQYF. As DNA, the CDR3 is TGTGCCAGCATATGGGGAAACGGTGCCTACGAGCAGTACTTC.

This chain uses TRBV5-1 with TRBJ1-1; D unresolved. This CDR3 contains 14 residues. CDR1 and CDR2 (germline): SGHRS, YFSETQ. V lost 4 bases and J 4 bases, leaving 14 bases between the germline ends. The CDR3 coding sequence is TGCGCCAGCAGCGACCTGACGGTGAGCACTGAAGCTTTCTTT. This translates into CASSDLTVSTEAFF.

This clone showed up just once. The CDR3: CASSLGDLGRDSPLHF. Here the CDR3 DNA reads TGTGCCAGCAGCTTGGGGGATCTCGGAAGGGATTCACCCCTCCACTTT. V usage is TRBV5-5 and J usage is TRBJ1-6, with no clear D. Trimming stripped 0 bases from V and 8 bases from J, with 15 bases between. CDR1 SGHKS and CDR2 YYEKEE come from the germline V gene (reference sequence). The CDR3 runs to 16 residues.

This chain connects TRBV6-2 or TRBV6-3 to TRBJ2-6, with D unclear. Trimming shortened V by 4 bases and J by 0 bases, and 10 bases separated the two germline ends. The CDR3 loop spans 16 amino acids. Germline assignment: CDR1 MNHEY and CDR2 SVGEGT. CDR3 region: CASSLQLLSGANVLTF. CDR3 sequence (DNA): TGTGCCAGCAGTTTACAGTTACTCTCTGGGGCCAACGTCCTGACTTTC.

The chain has TRBV2 and TRBJ1-1; possibly TRBD1 for D (5 bases). From germline, CDR1 is SNHLY and CDR2 FYNNEI. V gave up 6 bases and J gave up 4 bases, with 12 bases separating them. This CDR3 contains 13 residues. Here the CDR3 reads CASRGQGSTEAFF. The CDR3 DNA reads as TGTGCCAGCAGGGGGCAGGGATCCACTGAAGCTTTCTTT.

The J gene is TRBJ1-1, the V gene TRBV29-1; D is unclear. CDR1 is SQVTM and CDR2 is ANQGSEA in the germline V gene. Between the trimmed V and J ends, which lost 8 bases and 5 bases, there was a span of 21 bases. This CDR3 region has 14 residues. CDR3 residues: CSTNLYSSGTEAFF. The CDR3 DNA follows: TGCAGCACAAATCTGTACAGCTCTGGGACTGAAGCTTTCTTT. The entire variable domain, with the rest obtained from reference TRBV29-1 and TRBJ1-1, is as follows: SAVISQKPSRDICQRGTSLTIQCQVDSQVTMMFWYRQQPGQSLTLIATANQGSEATYESGFVIDKFPISRPNLTFSTLTVSNMSPEDSSIYLCSTNLYSSGTEAFFGQGTRLTVV.

The chain uses TRBV9 and TRBJ1-5; tentative D call: TRBD1 (6 bases). The V gene's germline CDR1 is SGDLS and CDR2 YYNGEE. This CDR3 region has 15 residues. The germline V and J ends were trimmed by 3 bases and 4 bases, with 14 bases remaining between them. CDR3: CASSARRDTNQPQHF. The DNA of the CDR3 is TGTGCCAGCAGCGCGAGAAGGGACACAAATCAGCCCCAGCATTTT.

CDR3 amino acids: CASRAGGGSGYTF. CDR3 bases: TGTGCCAGCAGAGCAGGGGGCGGTAGTGGCTACACCTTC. V usage is TRBV6-5 and J usage is TRBJ1-2; 8 bases line up with TRBD1. The CDR3 is 13 amino acids. Germline V gene sequence: CDR1 MNHEY, CDR2 SVGAGI. V shed 6 bases and J 7 bases; nucleotides not matched to a gene: 7.

The rearrangement links TRBV9 to TRBJ1-2, with no clear D. Trimming stripped 4 bases from V and 7 bases from J, with 17 bases between. CDR1 and CDR2 from the germline V gene are SGDLS and YYNGEE. The CDR3 has 14 residues. DNA for the CDR3: TGTGCCAGCAGCCCCATCCCGGCCGTGGCTGGCTACACCTTC. Its protein product is CASSPIPAVAGYTF.

V is TRBV21-1 and J is TRBJ2-7; the table names TRBD2, a call not compared with the DNA. TRBV21-1 counts as a pseudogene. The CDR3 sequence is 17 residues long. In DNA form, the CDR3 reads TGTGCCAGCAGCAAAGCGGGATCCGGGACTTCCTCCTACGAGCAGTACTTC. Translated, it gives CASSKAGSGTSSYEQYF.

The J gene is TRBJ2-1, the V gene TRBV15; D possibly matches TRBD1 or TRBD2 (5 bases each). V lost 5 bases to trimming and J lost 5 bases, with 16 bases between them. In germline, CDR1 is LNHNV, CDR2 YYDKDF (reference sequence). This CDR3 is 15 amino acids long. The CDR3 DNA is TGTGCCACCAGCGAACGGGACGGCCCCGACAATGAGCAGTTCTTC. This gives the protein CATSERDGPDNEQFF.